The T cell receptor (beta chain) described here comes from a study of long-term antiretroviral therapy in people with HIV. Study outcomes and limitations: Among HIV repertoires, CDR3 length ranges were narrower than those of controls.

The CDR3 covers 15 residues. CDR1 and CDR2 from the germline V gene are SGHTA and FQGNSA. The V gene end was trimmed by 5 bases and the J gene end by 3 bases; junction bases not matched to a gene: 9. Sequencing relied on immunoSEQ assay v3.0, run at survey level. Profiling relied on immunoSEQ multiplex PCR, and the TCRdb table lists in-frame clones only, not all of them. The sample records about 34,000 clones, 80% to 90% being singletons. Note on this clone: What it binds is unknown.

V gene TRBV7-2 combines with J gene TRBJ2-7; TRBD2 matches 8 bases. This specimen was unsorted PBMCs, taken roughly 2.8 years before starting antiretroviral therapy. This TCR derives from a woman between 25 and 40 years old with HIV. CDR3 in amino acids: CASSRHGGGSYEQYF. The CDR3 coding sequence is TGTGCCAGCAGCCGCCACGGGGGGGGGAGCTACGAGCAGTACTTC.